The next 2 T cell receptor beta chains were all read from a single sample in a study of T cell responses to AZD1222 COVID-19 vaccine. Produced via immunoSEQ multiplex PCR; TCRdb's table is partial and in-frame only. The repertoire holds hundreds of thousands of clones, with almost 95% as singletons. The sample in question was peripheral blood, obtained 28 days after the second AZD1222 dose. These receptor sequences come from an adult who received the AZD1222 COVID-19 vaccine.

This clone was seen more than once but under ten times. The chain links TRBV6-5 to TRBJ1-1; the match to TRBD1 covers 9 bases. With V trimmed by 6 bases and J by 7 bases, 6 bases remained unmatched. The CDR3 extends over 13 amino acids. Germline V gives CDR1 MNHEY, CDR2 SVGAGI. This CDR3 is CASRSQGAVEAFF. The CDR3 coding sequence is TGTGCCAGCAGATCACAGGGGGCTGTTGAAGCTTTCTTT.

The chain couples TRBV2 to TRBJ2-7; 9 nucleotides match TRBD1. CDR1 and CDR2 from the germline V gene are SNHLY and FYNNEI. The J segment lost 6 bases and the V segment lost 5 bases, leaving 11 bases of the junction unmatched. The CDR3 covers 15 residues. DNA for the CDR3: TGTGCCAGCAGTCCCTGGACAGGGGAGTACCTCGAGCAGTACTTC. Translating it yields CASSPWTGEYLEQYF.